The 5 T cell receptor beta chains below come from one sample, sequenced in a study of CD8+ T cells in alopecia areata (dated by TCRdb to between 2018 and 2020). Reading the label with the study, this specimen's time point is: baseline before oral tofacitinib. The method was the immunoSEQ multiplex PCR assay. RNA was extracted from all samples and reverse transcribed into cDNA as template for TCR sequencing. Drawn from immuneACCESS, this table holds only the in-frame rearrangements with V and J called that TCRdb kept. Clones are partly lost; checked studies trace under half to an unresolved V gene and leave the rest unexplained. Recorded for this sample are 110,000 to 150,000 clones; 58% of them occurred a single time. Under 7.5% of the sample comes from the top ten. The sequencing here drew on CD4+ T cells sorted from blood, taken at week 0. The receptor source for this set is a human donor with alopecia areata.

The chain joins TRBV25-1 to TRBJ2-7; no definite D call. The germline gives CDR1 MGHDK, CDR2 SYGVNS. V lost 3 bases, J lost 5 bases, and 8 bases lay in between. The CDR3 is 12 residues long. For the CDR3, the DNA is TGTGCCAGCAGTGAGGGCCGAAACGAGCAGTACTTC. Protein sequence: CASSEGRNEQYF.

The chain has TRBV5-1 and TRBJ2-3; D unresolved. The CDR3 loop spans 13 amino acids. Germline V gene sequence: CDR1 SGHRS, CDR2 YFSETQ. V was trimmed by 0 bases and J by 0 bases, leaving 2 bases between them. CDR3: CASSLDSTDTQYF. As DNA, the CDR3 is TGCGCCAGCAGCTTGGACAGCACAGATACGCAGTATTTT.

The V call is TRBV7-2, the J call TRBJ2-3; 12 bases match TRBD2. Unmatched junction bases numbered 7, after V lost 7 bases and J lost 8 bases. The CDR3 covers 14 residues. Germline CDR1 SGHTA, CDR2 FQGNSA. The CDR3 DNA sequence: TGTGCCAGCAACCCTAGCGGGGGGGCTGGTACGCAGTATTTT. Translated: CASNPSGGAGTQYF.

The chain has TRBV4-2 and TRBJ2-3; possibly TRBD2 for D (5 bases). Germline V gene lookup returns CDR1 LGHNA and CDR2 YNFKEQ. There are 13 residues in the CDR3. Between the trimmed V and J ends, which lost 4 bases and 3 bases, there was a span of 8 bases. The CDR3 loop is CASSLTGTDTQYF. CDR3 in DNA: TGTGCCAGCAGCCTGACGGGGACAGATACGCAGTATTTT.

The chain joins TRBV5-6 to TRBJ2-7; TRBD1 or TRBD2 may be the D gene (7 bases each). Trimming took off 5 bases at V and 3 bases at J, with 21 bases between the two ends. The CDR3 length is 16 residues. Per the germline V gene, CDR1 is SGHDT and CDR2 is YYEEEE. The CDR3 loop reads CASRLGGTDVIYEQYF. CDR3 DNA sequence: TGTGCCAGCAGACTGGGAGGGACAGACGTTATCTACGAGCAGTACTTC.